The count of the clone carrying this TCR beta chain is one. Its matching antigen is unknown. Individuals having autoimmune disease history or systemic immunosuppression were not enrolled. The data were produced by immunoSEQ multiplex PCR, yet TCRdb's version contains in-frame clones alone and is incomplete. The data hold about 82,000 clones, with about 90% observed a single time. The data are from a study of OX40 agonist ivuxolimab in advanced cancers. Study as a whole: Ivuxolimab, which patients received intravenously every 2 weeks, was dosed at 0.01 to 10 mg/kg. Patients treated during dose escalation were battling hepatocellular carcinoma, melanoma, renal cell or head and neck cancer. Study results and caveats: At 0.1 to 3.0 mg/kg, clonal expansion of CD4+ and CD8+ blood T cells had occurred by week 6.

Germline loops: CDR1 KGHSH, CDR2 LQKENI. V was pared by 0 bases and J by 2 bases, with 6 bases between. The CDR3 extends over 14 amino acids. Sequenced material: CD4+ or CD8+ T cells sorted from blood, taken in a trial of the OX40 agonist ivuxolimab. The rearrangement joins TRBV18 to TRBJ2-3; D is unclear. The sequence was collected from an adult with an advanced solid tumor such as melanoma, head and neck, liver or kidney cancer. The CDR3 loop reads CASSPPSATDTQYF. CDR3 DNA sequence: TGTGCCAGCTCACCACCATCGGCCACAGATACGCAGTATTTT.